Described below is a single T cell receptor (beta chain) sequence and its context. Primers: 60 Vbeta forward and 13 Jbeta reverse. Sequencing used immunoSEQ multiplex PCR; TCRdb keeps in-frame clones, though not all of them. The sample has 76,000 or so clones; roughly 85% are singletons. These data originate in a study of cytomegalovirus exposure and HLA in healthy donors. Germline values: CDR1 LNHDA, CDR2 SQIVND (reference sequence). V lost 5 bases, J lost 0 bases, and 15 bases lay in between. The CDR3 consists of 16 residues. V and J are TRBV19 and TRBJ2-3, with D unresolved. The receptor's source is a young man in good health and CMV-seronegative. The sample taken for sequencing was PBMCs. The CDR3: CASSSTKRISTDTQYF. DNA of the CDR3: TGTGCCAGTAGTTCCACTAAACGTATTAGCACAGATACGCAGTATTTT.